Presented here are 18 T cell receptor beta chains from one specimen sequenced in a study of shared clonotypes between healthy human individuals. Clones were read by immunoSEQ multiplex PCR, and TCRdb kept only the in-frame ones, dropping some. Among roughly 850,000 clones listed, 95% to 97% were seen once. Naive CD8 cells lacked CD45RO, underwent positive selection for CCR7 and left out terminally differentiated effector memory CD45RA+ cells. Sequenced input: naive CD8+ T cells sorted from blood. These receptors were obtained from a young man in good health.

This clone was found once. The chain recombines TRBV6-5 with TRBJ2-7, with TRBD2 as a possible D gene (5 bases). The CDR3 has 13 residues. The germline V and J ends were trimmed by 6 bases and 5 bases, with 14 bases remaining between them. Germline loops: CDR1 MNHEY, CDR2 SVGAGI. In DNA form, the CDR3 reads TGTGCCAGCAGCCTCACGTTTAGCGACGAGCAGTACTTC. As protein: CASSLTFSDEQYF.

J is TRBJ2-3 and V is TRBV10-3; D possibly corresponds to TRBD2 (5 bases). Trimming left V 11 bases short and J 3 bases short, with 15 bases between. The CDR3 has 13 residues. Germline loops: CDR1 ENHRY, CDR2 SYGVKD. In nucleotides, the CDR3 is TGTGCCGTATCCCGGGATTTGACAGATACGCAGTATTTT. Its protein is CAVSRDLTDTQYF.

This clone was found once. The rearrangement links TRBV28 to TRBJ2-5, with D maybe TRBD1 (5 bases). With 6 bases removed from V and 1 base from J, the gap between germline ends came to 15 bases. CDR1 and CDR2 from the germline V gene are MDHEN and SYDVKM. This CDR3 comprises 15 residues. The CDR3: CASSLTPGIQETQYF. The CDR3 DNA sequence: TGTGCCAGCAGCCTTACCCCAGGGATCCAAGAGACCCAGTACTTC.

The DNA of the CDR3 is TGTGCCAGCATCAAAGGGCTCTACGGTCGAAACACCATATATTTT. Translated, it gives CASIKGLYGRNTIYF. V usage is TRBV5-5 and J usage is TRBJ1-3; D is uncertain. Trimming left V 6 bases short and J 5 bases short, with 18 bases between. This CDR3 has 15 residues. Germline loops: CDR1 SGHKS, CDR2 YYEKEE (reference sequence).

The chain employs TRBV25-1 and TRBJ2-5, with D perhaps matching TRBD1 (5 bases). Between the trimmed V and J ends, which lost 6 bases and 2 bases, there was a span of 10 bases. The CDR3 contains 13 residues. CDR1 MGHDK and CDR2 SYGVNS come from the germline V gene. CDR3 nucleotide sequence: TGTGCCAGCAGGTATACAGGACAAGAGACCCAGTACTTC. Translating it yields CASRYTGQETQYF.

This chain joins TRBV10-3 and TRBJ2-7; weak D call: TRBD2 (6 bases). CDR1 is ENHRY, CDR2 SYGVKD, per germline. This CDR3 region has 18 residues. Deletions cut 3 bases from V and 0 bases from J, with 21 bases between. The CDR3 DNA follows: TGTGCCATCAGTGACCCCGACGGGTCGGGAGACCCCTCCTACGAGCAGTACTTC. This encodes CAISDPDGSGDPSYEQYF.

The rearrangement uses TRBV27 and TRBJ1-1; no clear D. This CDR3 is 16 amino acids long. The ends were cut back, 0 bases at V and 3 bases at J, with 14 bases in the middle. The V gene's germline CDR1 is MNHEY and CDR2 SMNVEV (reference sequence). This CDR3 reads CASSLSTRTSDTEAFF. CDR3 nucleotides: TGTGCCAGCAGTTTATCGACCCGAACCTCGGACACTGAAGCTTTCTTT.

This sequence joins TRBV6-1 and TRBJ1-2; D ambiguous. This CDR3 is 15 amino acids long. V lost 2 bases, J lost 4 bases, and 14 bases lay in between. Per germline, CDR1 MNHNS and CDR2 SASEGT. The chain's CDR3 is CASSEFGVSFYGYTF. In DNA form, the CDR3 reads TGTGCCAGCAGTGAATTCGGGGTATCATTCTATGGCTACACCTTC.

This clone was recorded only once. This chain joins TRBV27 and TRBJ2-7; 10 nucleotides agree with TRBD1. The CDR3 extends over 16 amino acids. The germline V gene encodes CDR1 MNHEY and CDR2 SMNVEV (reference sequence). J gave up 6 bases and V 5 bases, and 13 bases lay outside the gene matches. CDR3 residues: CASSPLWDRGFREQYF. The CDR3 bases are TGTGCCAGCAGTCCCTTGTGGGACAGGGGATTCCGCGAGCAGTACTTC.

This chain links TRBV6-6 with TRBJ2-7; D may be TRBD1 or TRBD2 (5 bases each). CDR1 and CDR2 from the germline V gene are MNHNY and SVGAGI (reference sequence). The CDR3 contains 14 residues. Trimming removed 6 bases at V and 3 bases at J, with 15 bases between. CDR3 protein: CASSGDPSHYEQYF. The CDR3, as DNA: TGTGCCAGCAGCGGGGACCCTTCTCACTACGAGCAGTACTTC.

The V and J genes are TRBV6-6 and TRBJ1-1; D gene unclear. Germline V lookup: CDR1 MNHNY, CDR2 SVGAGI (reference sequence). Trimming cost V 5 bases and J 0 bases, with 13 bases left between them. CDR3 length: 15 amino acids. CDR3 loop: CASSPTGRMNTEAFF. DNA for the CDR3: TGTGCCAGCAGTCCGACCGGTAGGATGAACACTGAAGCTTTCTTT.

The gene calls are TRBV28 and TRBJ2-7, with TRBD2 as a possible D gene (5 bases). The V gene lost 3 bases and the J gene lost 6 bases, with 12 bases spanning the gap. Germline lookup yields CDR1 MDHEN and CDR2 SYDVKM. This CDR3 is built from 13 residues. CDR3 region: CASSFRDLGEQYF. DNA of the CDR3: TGTGCCAGCAGTTTCCGGGATTTAGGCGAGCAGTACTTC. Full variable domain (outside the CDR3, taken from reference TRBV28 and TRBJ2-7): DVKVTQSSRYLVKRTGEKVFLECVQDMDHENMFWYRQDPGLGLRLIYFSYDVKMKEKGDIPEGYSVSREKKERFSLILESASTNQTSMYLCASSFRDLGEQYFGPGTRLTVT.

J is TRBJ2-7 and V is TRBV14; 15 nucleotides agree with TRBD2. Trimming at V came to 4 bases and at J to 4 bases, leaving 5 bases not matched to a gene. CDR1 is SGHDN, CDR2 FVKESK, per germline. CDR3 length equals 16 residues. The CDR3 loop is CASSPGLAGGRYEQYF. The CDR3 coding sequence is TGTGCCAGCAGCCCGGGACTAGCGGGAGGACGGTACGAGCAGTACTTC.

This chain joins TRBV21-1 and TRBJ2-2. TRBV21-1 is given as a pseudogene. The CDR3 length is 15 residues. CDR3 sequence: CASSPKGSKSGELFF. The CDR3 nucleotides read TGTGCCAGCAGCCCGAAGGGCAGTAAGTCCGGGGAGCTGTTTTTT.

The chain combines TRBV9 with TRBJ2-3, with TRBD2 matching 9 bases. The CDR3 consists of 17 residues. V lost 2 bases to trimming and J lost 0 bases; unmatched junction nucleotides: 7. Germline CDR1 is SGDLS and CDR2 is YYNGEE. CDR3 residues: CASSVIGSGGSTDTQYF. The CDR3, as DNA: TGTGCCAGCAGCGTGATCGGTAGCGGGGGAAGCACAGATACGCAGTATTTT.

This chain uses TRBV4-1 with TRBJ1-3; tentatively, D is TRBD1 (5 bases). Germline CDR1 reads MGHRA; CDR2 reads YSYEKL. Trimming took off 0 bases at V and 4 bases at J, with 10 bases between the two ends. This CDR3 spans 15 amino acids. CDR3 nucleotides: TGCGCCAGCAGCCAAGACGGGGGGTTCGGAAACACCATATATTTT. Translated: CASSQDGGFGNTIYF.

The chain couples TRBV29-1 to TRBJ2-2; D gene uncertain. CDR1 is SQVTM and CDR2 is ANQGSEA in the germline V gene. The CDR3 covers 11 residues. V gave up 5 bases and J gave up 6 bases, with 7 bases separating them. The CDR3 loop reads CSVRTSGELFF. The CDR3, as DNA: TGCAGCGTTCGTACCTCCGGGGAGCTGTTTTTT.

The chain joins TRBV15 to TRBJ1-3; 7 bases fit TRBD1. CDR1 is LNHNV, CDR2 YYDKDF, per germline (reference sequence). V dropped 1 base and J dropped 3; count of bases not matched to a gene: 3. The CDR3 consists of 15 residues. The CDR3 region has the DNA TGTGCCACCAGCAGAGGGACAGGCAGTGGAAACACCATATATTTT. Translated: CATSRGTGSGNTIYF.